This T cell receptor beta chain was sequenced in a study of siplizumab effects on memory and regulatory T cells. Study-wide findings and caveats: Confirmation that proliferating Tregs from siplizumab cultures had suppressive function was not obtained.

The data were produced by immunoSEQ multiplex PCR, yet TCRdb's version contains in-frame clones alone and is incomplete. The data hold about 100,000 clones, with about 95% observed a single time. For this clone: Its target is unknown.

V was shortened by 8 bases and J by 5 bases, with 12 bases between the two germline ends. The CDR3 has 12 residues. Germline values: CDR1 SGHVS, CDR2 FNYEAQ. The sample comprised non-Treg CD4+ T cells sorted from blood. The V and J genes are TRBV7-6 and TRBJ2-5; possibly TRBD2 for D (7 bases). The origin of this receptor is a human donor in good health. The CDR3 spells CASGGAAETQYF. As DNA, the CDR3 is TGTGCCAGCGGGGGGGCGGCGGAGACCCAGTACTTC.